These T cell receptor beta chains were read from a single sample in a study of shared clonotypes between healthy human individuals. The table came from immunoSEQ multiplex PCR; TCRdb's copy has only in-frame clones and leaves some out. The profile covers over a million clones, with roughly 96% appearing a single time and approximately 1.1% taken by the ten largest. The sample comprised naive CD4+ T cells sorted from blood. The receptors here all came from a man aged 30 to 45 in good health. Each CDR3 is given with its conserved first and last residue. A D gene is named only where the DNA matches it firmly. Only some rows state a clone size, as once, few, many or a class for expanded clones.

CDR3,DNA,D,V,J,size
CASRRGGANVLTF,TGTGCCAGCAGACGAGGTGGGGCCAACGTCCTGACTTTC,.,TRBV6-6,TRBJ2-6,.
CASSLALGEIHEQYF,TGCGCCAGCAGCTTGGCCTTGGGGGAGATACACGAGCAGTACTTC,.,TRBV5-1,TRBJ2-7,.
CASSQTTGYSIQYF,TGCGCCAGCAGCCAAACTACAGGGTACAGCATTCAGTACTTC,.,TRBV4-3,TRBJ2-4,.
CASSFETGLMNTEAFF,TGCGCCAGCAGCTTCGAGACCGGCCTCATGAACACTGAAGCTTTCTTT,.,TRBV5-1,TRBJ1-1,.
CASSEVYLTAFF,TGTGCCAGCAGTGAAGTGTACCTGACGGCTTTCTTT,.,TRBV6-1,TRBJ1-1,.
CAWSDWGLGNTIYF,TGTGCCTGGAGTGACTGGGGGCTTGGAAACACCATATATTTT,.,TRBV30,TRBJ1-3,.
CASSQDGALEQYF,TGCGCCAGCAGCCAAGATGGGGCCTTAGAGCAGTACTTC,.,TRBV4-1,TRBJ2-7,.
CASSQGSLTNEKLFF,TGTGCCAGCTCCCAGGGTTCCCTAACTAATGAAAAACTGTTTTTT,.,TRBV28,TRBJ1-4,.
CASRPGTGWQPQHF,TGTGCCAGCAGACCCGGGACAGGGTGGCAGCCCCAGCATTTT,TRBD1,TRBV28,TRBJ1-5,.
CASSHPLGEGPPGEQYF,TGTGCCAGCAGCCACCCCCTGGGGGAGGGACCCCCTGGCGAGCAGTACTTC,TRBD2,TRBV14,TRBJ2-7,.
CATSRGSVGQETQYF,TGTGCCACCAGCAGGGGGTCGGTAGGTCAAGAGACCCAGTACTTC,.,TRBV15,TRBJ2-5,.
CASSLSPGRNEQFF,TGTGCCAGCAGCTTAAGCCCCGGGCGCAATGAGCAGTTCTTC,.,TRBV7-3,TRBJ2-1,.
CASSLLGANVLTF,TGTGCCAGCAGCTTACTTGGGGCCAACGTCCTGACTTTC,.,TRBV11-2,TRBJ2-6,.
CSPRLAVSNEQFF,TGCAGCCCACGACTAGCGGTGTCCAATGAGCAGTTCTTC,TRBD2,TRBV29-1,TRBJ2-1,.
CASRKQGGGDTGELFF,TGTGCCAGCAGAAAACAGGGGGGCGGAGACACCGGGGAGCTGTTTTTT,TRBD1,TRBV6-4,TRBJ2-2,.
CASRQGQLETQYF,TGTGCCAGCCGACAGGGTCAATTGGAGACCCAGTACTTC,TRBD1,TRBV5-4,TRBJ2-5,.
CASSLGLRDTEAFF,TGTGCCAGCAGCTTAGGACTTAGGGACACTGAAGCTTTCTTT,.,TRBV7-2,TRBJ1-1,.
CAINAGPQGDEQYF,TGTGCCATCAATGCGGGGCCCCAGGGGGACGAGCAGTACTTC,.,TRBV10-3,TRBJ2-7,.
CSVYGTNGYTF,TGCAGCGTCTACGGGACGAATGGCTACACCTTC,.,TRBV29-1,TRBJ1-2,.
CTSSLAGGNSSGEQYF,TGCACCAGCAGCCTTGCGGGGGGAAATTCTTCGGGCGAGCAGTACTTC,.,TRBV1,TRBJ2-7,.
CASTPVGFGGSSNQPQHF,TGTGCCAGCACCCCGGTTGGTTTTGGGGGGAGTAGCAATCAGCCCCAGCATTTT,.,TRBV7-8,TRBJ1-5,.
CASSPIPGQGNEQFF,TGTGCCAGCTCACCCATACCGGGACAGGGCAATGAGCAGTTCTTC,TRBD1,TRBV18,TRBJ2-1,.
CASRPGTGRQYF,TGTGCCAGCAGACCCGGGACAGGGAGGCAGTACTTC,TRBD1,TRBV11-2,TRBJ2-7,.
CASSISGRAGTDTQYF,TGCGCCAGCAGCATTAGCGGGAGGGCCGGTACAGATACGCAGTATTTT,TRBD2,TRBV5-1,TRBJ2-3,.
CASSQTWTTHGAYGYTF,TGCGCCAGCAGCCAGACTTGGACTACCCACGGCGCGTATGGCTACACCTTC,.,TRBV4-1,TRBJ1-2,.
CASSFGGGYEQYF,TGTGCCAGCAGCTTCGGTGGCGGCTACGAGCAGTACTTC,.,TRBV5-5,TRBJ2-7,.
CASSLRRRSEQFF,TGTGCCAGCAGCCTCCGGAGGAGGAGTGAGCAGTTCTTC,.,TRBV5-6,TRBJ2-1,.
CATSWTDTQYF,TGTGCCACTAGTTGGACAGATACGCAGTATTTT,.,TRBV6-1,TRBJ2-3,few
CASSFGGYETQYF,TGCGCCAGCAGCTTCGGGGGCTATGAGACCCAGTACTTC,.,TRBV5-1,TRBJ2-5,.
CASVGGDILNNEQFF,TGCGCCAGCGTCGGTGGGGACATTTTAAACAATGAGCAGTTCTTC,.,TRBV10-2,TRBJ2-1,.
CAWSRARQGAPAEQFF,TGTGCCTGGAGTCGCGCTAGACAGGGAGCTCCGGCTGAGCAGTTCTTC,TRBD1,TRBV30,TRBJ2-1,.
CASSSGDTGELFF,TGTGCCAGTAGTAGCGGGGACACCGGGGAGCTGTTTTTT,.,TRBV19,TRBJ2-2,.
CASRPGQVHQPQHF,TGTGCCAGCCGTCCGGGACAGGTACATCAGCCCCAGCATTTT,TRBD1,TRBV19,TRBJ1-5,.
CASSSRVGSYNEQFF,TGTGCCAGCAGTTCTCGAGTTGGCTCCTACAATGAGCAGTTCTTC,.,TRBV27,TRBJ2-1,.
CASSTPGTGVYGYTF,TGTGCCAGCAGTACGCCCGGGACAGGGGTCTATGGCTACACCTTC,TRBD1,TRBV25-1,TRBJ1-2,.
CASSLDKWRGYTF,TGTGCCAGCAGCCTGGACAAATGGCGAGGCTACACCTTC,.,TRBV7-2,TRBJ1-2,.
CASSEAVGITEAFF,TGTGCCAGCAGTGAAGCCGTAGGGATCACTGAAGCTTTCTTT,.,TRBV6-1,TRBJ1-1,.
CASSIPVGEKFF,TGTGCCAGCAGCATCCCGGTGGGGGAAAAGTTCTTC,.,TRBV7-9,TRBJ2-1,.
CASSRRQGGYEQYF,TGTGCCAGCAGCAGGCGACAGGGGGGCTACGAGCAGTACTTC,TRBD1,TRBV11-2,TRBJ2-7,.
CAISPKRQVGGNIDNEQFF,TGTGCCATCAGTCCCAAACGGCAGGTTGGTGGGAATATCGACAATGAGCAGTTCTTC,.,TRBV10-3,TRBJ2-1,.
CASSPRDRSIGHGYTF,TGTGCCAGCTCACCACGGGACAGGTCCATAGGTCATGGCTACACCTTC,TRBD1,TRBV18,TRBJ1-2,.
CASSYSSNNGGEAFF,TGTGCCAGCAGTTACTCGAGCAACAATGGGGGTGAAGCTTTCTTT,.,TRBV6-5,TRBJ1-1,.
CASSQGDRVSNQPQHF,TGCGCCAGCAGCCAAGGCGACAGGGTGAGCAATCAGCCCCAGCATTTT,TRBD1,TRBV4-3,TRBJ1-5,.
CASSLGAGMGDTGELFF,TGTGCCAGCAGCTTAGGGGCAGGGATGGGTGACACCGGGGAGCTGTTTTTT,.,TRBV7-6,TRBJ2-2,.